The 32 T cell receptor beta chains below were found in one sample sequenced in a study of regulatory T cells in long-lasting Graves disease (dated by TCRdb to the early 2020s). The time point label corresponds to: newly diagnosed GD, antithyroid drugs for less than 3 months. RNA was extracted from PBMCs in TRIzol for both TCR sequencing and RNA sequencing. Library preparation used multiplex PCR. Instrument on record: Illumina HiSeq 4000. To build TCR beta libraries, CDR3 regions were amplified by Arm-PCR using iRepertoire HTBI primers. Starting from the raw public reads, TCRdb applied fastp trimming at Q25, assembled clones with MiXCR and retained in-frame beta chains. Duplicate CDR3 protein sequences are folded into a single record with the most common DNA and genes. In this sample the table shows under 450,000 distinct CDR3 sequences, about an eighth of which occur a single time. Jointly, the top ten make up about 19% of the sample.

Separately, the same data were catalogued under a study of T cells in Graves' hyperthyroidism and ophthalmopathy.

The input for sequencing was peripheral blood mononuclear cells (PBMCs), taken at new diagnosis, from a patient treated with antithyroid drugs. The receptors stem from a woman in her late teens or twenties with Graves disease. Donor details come from another sample of the same person, matched by shared clones.

This clonotype showed up many times. The rearrangement joins TRBV24-1 to TRBJ1-1, with D unresolved. Trimming took off 9 bases at V and 1 base at J, with 23 bases between the two ends. Germline values: CDR1 KGHDR, CDR2 SFDVKD. The CDR3 runs 17 residues. The CDR3 sequence is CATPGFRGVGSNTEAFF. The DNA for the CDR3 is TGTGCCACCCCTGGGTTTCGAGGTGTGGGGTCGAACACTGAAGCTTTCTTT.

The rearrangement joins TRBV4-3 to TRBJ1-1, with D hard to call. This CDR3 is 16 amino acids long. Trimming shortened V by 1 base and J by 0 bases, and 12 bases separated the two germline ends. The germline V gene has CDR1 LGHNA and CDR2 YSLEER. The DNA of the CDR3 is TGCGCCAGCAGCCAAGCATTTGGGGAACTGAACACTGAAGCTTTCTTT. This gives the protein CASSQAFGELNTEAFF.

The chain has TRBV14 and TRBJ1-2, with D perhaps matching TRBD1 (6 bases). V lost 0 bases and J lost 10, with 27 bases in between. The CDR3 sequence is 18 residues long. The germline gives CDR1 SGHDN, CDR2 FVKESK. The CDR3 region is CASSQETGREWGPNAYTF. CDR3 bases: TGTGCCAGCAGCCAAGAGACCGGGAGGGAGTGGGGGCCAAATGCCTACACCTTC.

This clonotype was recorded a few times. CDR3 sequence: CASSSGQGGNTEAFF. In DNA form, the CDR3 reads TGTGCCAGCAGCTCAGGACAGGGGGGGAACACTGAAGCTTTCTTT. The rearrangement joins TRBV7-9 to TRBJ1-1; TRBD1 matches 10 bases. J lost 1 base, V lost 4 bases, and 3 bases had no gene match. Looked up from germline, CDR1 is SEHNR and CDR2 is FQNEAQ (reference sequence). The CDR3 runs 15 residues.

The chain combines TRBV20-1 with TRBJ1-6; TRBD1 aligns across 10 bases. CDR1 DFQATT and CDR2 SNEGSKA come from the germline V gene (reference sequence). The CDR3 is 16 residues long. The V and J ends lost 3 bases and 10 bases, in that order; junction bases with no gene match: 12. CDR3 in DNA: TGCAGTGCTAGGGGGACAGGGGAAGGGGCGAAGTCACCCCTCCACTTT. It specifies CSARGTGEGAKSPLHF.

The chain employs TRBV10-3 and TRBJ2-5; 8 bases map to TRBD1. The CDR3 length is 13 residues. V gave up 8 bases and J gave up 3 bases; unmatched junction bases: 5. CDR1 and CDR2 from the germline V gene are ENHRY and SYGVKD. The CDR3 sequence is CAIGQGAEETQYF. The DNA of the CDR3 is TGTGCCATCGGGCAGGGGGCTGAAGAGACCCAGTACTTC.

At least ten counts were recorded for this clonotype. Here the CDR3 DNA reads TGTGCCAGCAGCTTAGGGGACTACCGCAATGAGCAGTTCTTC. Encoded protein: CASSLGDYRNEQFF. This chain links TRBV13 with TRBJ2-1; possible D gene TRBD2, 6 bases. The CDR3 runs 14 residues. CDR1 PRHDT and CDR2 FYEKMQ come from the germline V gene (reference sequence). The V end was cut by 0 bases, the J end by 6 bases, with 9 bases between.

This clonotype was counted a few times. The chain carries TRBV7-2 and TRBJ1-2; the match to TRBD1 covers 12 bases. After removal of 5 bases from V and 7 bases from J, the junction contained 8 bases not matched to a gene. Germline V gene sequence: CDR1 SGHTA, CDR2 FQGNSA. The CDR3 sequence is 15 residues long. CDR3 amino acids: CASSSPGQGAPGYTF. The CDR3 DNA is TGTGCCAGCAGCAGTCCGGGACAGGGGGCCCCTGGCTACACCTTC.

About this clonotype: A much larger clonotype is one base distant, so this may be a read error. CDR3 loop: CNARGTGGAGEKLFF. The CDR3 DNA is TGCAATGCTAGAGGGACAGGGGGCGCTGGGGAAAAACTGTTTTTT. The V and J genes are TRBV20-1 and TRBJ1-4, with 12 bases matching TRBD1. The CDR3 has 15 amino acids. Germline CDR1 DFQATT, CDR2 SNEGSKA (reference sequence).

This clonotype was observed at least ten times. The CDR3 DNA follows: TGCAGTGCTAGAGATCCCAGGGGTCAGCCCCAGCATTTT. Protein sequence: CSARDPRGQPQHF. The rearrangement uses TRBV20-1 and TRBJ1-5, with D possibly matching TRBD1 (6 bases). Trimming cost V 0 bases and J 6 bases, with 9 bases left between them. CDR3 length equals 13 residues. Per germline, CDR1 DFQATT and CDR2 SNEGSKA (reference sequence).

This clonotype was seen repeatedly, ten times or more. The CDR3 protein is CASSLRGLDTGELFF. As DNA, the CDR3 is TGTGCCAGCAGCTTGCGAGGGTTGGACACCGGGGAGCTGTTTTTT. The chain combines TRBV7-3 with TRBJ2-2; possible D gene TRBD2, 5 bases. Trimming removed 3 bases at V and 3 bases at J, with 11 bases between. The CDR3 totals 15 residues. Per germline, CDR1 SGHTA and CDR2 FQGTGA.

This clonotype was seen repeatedly, ten times or more. The chain couples TRBV5-5 to TRBJ1-1, with TRBD1 matching 7 bases. J gave up 0 bases and V 0 bases, and 2 bases lay outside the gene matches. Germline values: CDR1 SGHKS, CDR2 YYEKEE (reference sequence). The CDR3 spans 15 residues. This CDR3 reads CASSLGDRMNTEAFF. DNA for the CDR3: TGTGCCAGCAGCTTGGGGGACAGAATGAACACTGAAGCTTTCTTT.

The chain combines TRBV5-1 with TRBJ1-1, with D uncertain. The CDR3 consists of 14 residues. The V end was cut by 4 bases, the J end by 5 bases, with 15 bases between. Germline-derived CDR1 and CDR2 are SGHRS and YFSETQ. CDR3: CASSLLGVGTEAFF. CDR3 in DNA: TGCGCCAGCAGCCTCTTGGGCGTGGGAACTGAAGCTTTCTTT.

This clonotype was detected ten times or more. J is TRBJ2-6 and V is TRBV30, with D maybe TRBD1 (6 bases). The germline gives CDR1 GTSNPN, CDR2 SVGIG (reference sequence). V dropped 0 bases and J dropped 0 bases, with 12 bases sitting between them. The CDR3 has 17 amino acids. CDR3 loop: CAWSVRGMVSGANVLTF. In DNA form, the CDR3 reads TGTGCCTGGAGTGTAAGGGGGATGGTCTCTGGGGCCAACGTCCTGACTTTC.

This clonotype was seen a handful of times. The V call is TRBV7-9, the J call TRBJ2-5, with TRBD2 identical over 13 bases. The V segment lost 3 bases and the J segment 2 bases; nucleotides outside the gene matches: 0. The CDR3 consists of 15 residues. Germline CDR1 SEHNR, CDR2 FQNEAQ (reference sequence). In nucleotides, the CDR3 is TGTGCCAGCAGCTTGACTAGCGGGGGGCAAGAGACCCAGTACTTC. Amino acids: CASSLTSGGQETQYF.

This clonotype showed up many times. The rearrangement uses TRBV12-3 or TRBV12-4 and TRBJ1-5; D is unresolved. V gave up 2 bases and J gave up 4 bases, with 9 bases separating them. The CDR3 consists of 14 residues. The CDR3 region is CASSLRRVNQPQHF. The CDR3 DNA is TGTGCCAGCAGTTTAAGGAGGGTTAATCAGCCCCAGCATTTT.

This clonotype turned up a few times. This sequence joins TRBV9 and TRBJ2-1; unclear D gene. The germline V and J ends were trimmed by 0 bases and 3 bases, with 10 bases remaining between them. Germline loops: CDR1 SGDLS, CDR2 YYNGEE. This CDR3 is built from 15 residues. CDR3 nucleotide sequence: TGTGCCAGCAGCGTAGGAGAGTACGACTACAATGAGCAGTTCTTC. Translated, it gives CASSVGEYDYNEQFF.

At least ten counts were recorded for this clonotype. This chain uses TRBV7-8 with TRBJ1-1; TRBD1 agrees at 8 bases. The CDR3 spans 17 residues. Trimming at V came to 3 bases and at J to 4 bases, leaving 13 bases not matched to a gene. The germline CDR1 and CDR2 sequences are SGHVS and FQNEAQ. CDR3 protein: CASSLTPGQVSGTEAFF. The CDR3 DNA follows: TGTGCCAGCAGCTTGACACCGGGACAGGTATCAGGCACTGAAGCTTTCTTT.

This clonotype has at least ten counts. This rearrangement joins TRBV12-3 or TRBV12-4 to TRBJ1-1; the match to TRBD1 covers 7 bases. The ends lost 6 bases at V and 1 base at J; junction bases unmatched: 5. This CDR3 is built from 14 residues. CDR3 in DNA: TGTGCCAGCAGCTCCCGGGACAGGAACACTGAAGCTTTCTTT. Protein sequence: CASSSRDRNTEAFF.

The sample holds many counts of this clonotype. The CDR3: CASSVARANYGYTF. DNA of the CDR3: TGTGCCAGCAGTGTAGCCAGGGCTAACTATGGCTACACCTTC. V is TRBV2 and J is TRBJ1-2; possibly TRBD1 for D (5 bases). The CDR3 extends over 14 amino acids. CDR1 SNHLY and CDR2 FYNNEI come from the germline V gene. The V and J ends lost 4 bases and 0 bases respectively, with 9 bases between them. Complete variable domain (other parts from reference TRBV2 and TRBJ1-2): EPEVTQTPSHQVTQMGQEVILRCVPISNHLYFYWYRQILGQKVEFLVSFYNNEISEKSEIFDDQFSVERPDGSNFTLKIRSTKLEDSAMYFCASSVARANYGYTFGSGTRLTVV.

This clonotype appeared many times. The V gene is TRBV28, the J gene TRBJ2-7, with a tentative D call TRBD1 (6 bases). The germline V gene encodes CDR1 MDHEN and CDR2 SYDVKM. The CDR3 has 16 amino acids. With 6 bases removed from V and 0 bases from J, the gap between germline ends came to 18 bases. The CDR3 loop is CASSSPGTYYSYEQYF. CDR3 in DNA: TGTGCCAGCAGCTCCCCCGGGACATACTACTCCTACGAGCAGTACTTC.

Of note for this clonotype: At one boundary the junction diverges from the germline segment, which might be a read error. The V and J genes are TRBV3-1 and TRBJ1-1; TRBD1 matches 9 bases. Germline CDR1 is LGHDT and CDR2 is YNNKEL (reference sequence). The length of the CDR3 is 12 residues. CDR3 nucleotides: TGTGCCAGCACCCAAACCGGGACAGGGAGTACCTTT. Protein sequence: CASTQTGTGSTF.

In its sample, this clonotype was seen many times. CDR3 sequence: CAIRPGQGARGYTF. As DNA, the CDR3 is TGTGCCATACGCCCGGGACAGGGGGCGCGAGGCTACACCTTC. The chain carries TRBV6-1 and TRBJ1-2; 12 bases are shared with TRBD1. CDR1 and CDR2 (germline): MNHNS, SASEGT. The trim removed 10 bases at V and 8 bases at J, leaving 11 bases unmatched. The CDR3 consists of 14 residues.

Ten or more counts support this clonotype. The V call is TRBV18, the J call TRBJ1-4, with 9 bases that match TRBD1. This CDR3 is built from 15 residues. The V gene's germline CDR1 is KGHSH and CDR2 LQKENI. Trimming at V came to 4 bases and at J to 3 bases, leaving 3 bases not matched to a gene. The CDR3 loop reads CASSLGQGSNEKLFF. The CDR3 DNA reads as TGTGCCAGCTCACTTGGACAGGGGTCTAATGAAAAACTGTTTTTT. Variable domain in full (rest from reference TRBV18 and TRBJ1-4): NAGVMQNPRHLVRRRGQEARLRCSPMKGHSHVYWYRQLPEEGLKFMVYLQKENIIDESGMPKERFSAEFPKEGPSILRIQQVVRGDSAAYFCASSLGQGSNEKLFFGSGTQLSVL.

At least ten counts were recorded for this clonotype. The chain is built from TRBV12-3 or TRBV12-4 and TRBJ2-1; 14 nucleotides line up with TRBD2. This CDR3 is built from 17 residues. Trimming cost V 2 bases and J 6 bases; bases outside gene matches: 6. The CDR3 DNA reads as TGTGCCAGCAGTTTACGGGGGACTAGCGGGAGCTTCAATGAGCAGTTCTTC. This gives the protein CASSLRGTSGSFNEQFF.

This clonotype was recorded at least ten times. V usage is TRBV10-3 and J usage is TRBJ2-7, with 8 bases lining up with TRBD1. CDR1 is ENHRY and CDR2 is SYGVKD in the germline V gene. The CDR3 loop spans 14 amino acids. Germline trimming cut 2 bases from V and 4 bases from J; bases unmatched to any gene: 4. The CDR3 DNA follows: TGTGCCATCAGTGAGGGACAGGGTTCTTACGAGCAGTACTTC. Protein: CAISEGQGSYEQYF.

This clonotype has at least ten counts. J is TRBJ2-7 and V is TRBV6-9, with 9 bases fitting TRBD1. CDR3 size: 16 residues. The junction had 9 bases not matched to a gene; V was cut back by 3 bases and J by 3 bases. The V gene's germline CDR1 is MNHGY and CDR2 SVAAGI. CDR3 nucleotide sequence: TGTGCCAGCAGTTACCGCCCGGGACAGGGACGCTACGAGCAGTACTTC. Translated: CASSYRPGQGRYEQYF.

This clonotype occurred many times. The chain has TRBV10-3 and TRBJ2-7; a weak D match, TRBD2 (7 bases). Trimming stripped 2 bases from V and 2 bases from J, with 16 bases between. CDR1 ENHRY and CDR2 SYGVKD come from the germline V gene. The CDR3 totals 16 residues. CDR3 amino acids: CAISEPRKGGTYEQYF. CDR3 bases: TGTGCCATCAGTGAGCCGAGAAAGGGGGGGACCTACGAGCAGTACTTC.

Worth noting for this clonotype: A far larger clone is off by one base, so a read error is likely. The chain recombines TRBV28 with TRBJ2-7, with unresolved D. The germline V gene has CDR1 MDHEN and CDR2 SYDVKM. The germline V and J ends were trimmed by 5 bases and 7 bases, with 9 bases remaining between them. This CDR3 comprises 11 residues. The CDR3 DNA reads as TGTGCCAGCAGTACCTACAATGAGCAGTACTTC. Translating it yields CASSTYNEQYF.

The chain joins TRBV27 to TRBJ1-1; perhaps TRBD1 as D (5 bases). Germline assignment: CDR1 MNHEY and CDR2 SMNVEV (reference sequence). CDR3 length equals 18 residues. Between the trimmed V and J ends, which lost 3 bases and 0 bases, there was a span of 20 bases. The CDR3 spells CASSLGGVVAGVNTEAFF. In DNA form, the CDR3 reads TGTGCCAGCAGTTTGGGGGGGGTGGTTGCGGGCGTGAACACTGAAGCTTTCTTT.

This clonotype was counted many times. The chain links TRBV7-8 to TRBJ1-1, with a tentative D call TRBD1 (5 bases). CDR3 length: 14 amino acids. The germline gives CDR1 SGHVS, CDR2 FQNEAQ. V shed 5 bases and J shed 5 bases, with 15 bases lying between them. CDR3 DNA: TGTGCCAGCAGCCGCCTCAGGGTTCCTACTGAAGCTTTCTTT. This codes for CASSRLRVPTEAFF.

Many counts were recorded for this clonotype. This chain connects TRBV12-3 or TRBV12-4 to TRBJ2-2; maybe TRBD2 (5 bases). V lost 3 bases and J 6 bases, leaving 17 bases between the germline ends. The CDR3 totals 16 residues. CDR3 region: CASSFVRTYSPGELFF. The CDR3 DNA reads TGTGCCAGCAGTTTCGTGAGGACTTATTCCCCCGGGGAGCTGTTTTTT.